The 8 T cell receptor beta chains below come from one sample, sequenced in a study of T cell changes during pregnancy in multiple sclerosis. TCRdb's copy holds only in-frame clones and misses some; the assay was immunoSEQ multiplex PCR. The sample includes some 99,000 clones, approximately 93% seen only once; the top ten take about 0.98%. The sample in question was peripheral blood, obtained after pregnancy. These receptors were obtained from a female donor with multiple sclerosis, enrolled in a pregnancy study.

The chain employs TRBV2 and TRBJ2-7; perhaps TRBD1 as D (5 bases). The CDR3 loop spans 10 amino acids. V was shortened by 7 bases and J by 5 bases, with 6 bases between the two germline ends. CDR1 is SNHLY and CDR2 is FYNNEI in the germline V gene. CDR3 sequence (DNA): TGTGCCAGCAAGGGGCACGAGCAGTACTTC. It encodes CASKGHEQYF.

The V gene is TRBV19, the J gene TRBJ1-1; D unclear. The CDR3 extends over 12 amino acids. V was clipped by 3 bases and J by 4 bases, with 6 bases between them. Per the germline V gene, CDR1 is LNHDA and CDR2 is SQIVND (reference sequence). The CDR3 nucleotides read TGTGCCAGTAGTATTAGAGGCACTGAAGCTTTCTTT. Its translation is CASSIRGTEAFF.

This chain joins TRBV5-1 and TRBJ2-7, with 9 bases fitting TRBD1. Germline assignment: CDR1 SGHRS and CDR2 YFSETQ. Trimming removed 3 bases from V and 2 bases from J; junction bases left unmatched: 9. CDR3 length: 16 amino acids. CDR3 DNA: TGCGCCAGCAGCTCTGAGGCCGGGACAGGGACCTACGAGCAGTACTTC. Its translation is CASSSEAGTGTYEQYF.

This clone was recorded only once. This chain links TRBV4-3 with TRBJ1-2, with a tentative D call TRBD1 (6 bases). V lost 0 bases and J lost 7, with 9 bases in between. The CDR3 is made up of 13 amino acids. Germline assignment: CDR1 LGHNA and CDR2 YSLEER. The CDR3 region is CASSQEQGSGYTF. DNA for the CDR3: TGCGCCAGCAGCCAAGAACAGGGTAGTGGCTACACCTTC.

The J gene is TRBJ1-5, the V gene TRBV30; tentative D call: TRBD1 (5 bases). CDR3 length equals 15 residues. Trimming stripped 2 bases from V and 1 base from J, with 12 bases between. The germline CDR1 and CDR2 sequences are GTSNPN and SVGIG (reference sequence). The CDR3 loop reads CAWSKETASNQPQHF. Here the CDR3 DNA reads TGTGCCTGGAGTAAAGAGACAGCAAGCAATCAGCCCCAGCATTTT.

The chain joins TRBV5-1 to TRBJ1-2; TRBD1 is a possible D gene (6 bases). Trimming left V 5 bases short and J 2 bases short, with 10 bases between. CDR1 SGHRS and CDR2 YFSETQ come from the germline V gene. This CDR3 contains 13 residues. The CDR3 region has the DNA TGCGCCAGCAGTGACAGGCGGAACTATGGCTACACCTTC. This sequence encodes CASSDRRNYGYTF.

The chain couples TRBV2 to TRBJ1-2; 8 bases agree with TRBD1. CDR1 and CDR2 (germline): SNHLY, FYNNEI. CDR3 size: 15 residues. The J segment lost 0 bases and the V segment lost 6 bases, leaving 6 bases of the junction unmatched. The CDR3 is CASRGDRTSNYGYTF. Written as DNA, the CDR3 is TGTGCCAGCAGGGGGGACAGGACGTCTAACTATGGCTACACCTTC.

The rearrangement uses TRBV9 and TRBJ2-4, with D perhaps matching TRBD2 (6 bases). The CDR3 is made up of 15 amino acids. Per germline, CDR1 SGDLS and CDR2 YYNGEE. The V and J ends lost 0 bases and 3 bases respectively, with 10 bases between them. The CDR3 nucleotides are TGTGCCAGCAGCGTAGCGGAGGGGCTCAAAAACATTCAGTACTTC. Its translation is CASSVAEGLKNIQYF.